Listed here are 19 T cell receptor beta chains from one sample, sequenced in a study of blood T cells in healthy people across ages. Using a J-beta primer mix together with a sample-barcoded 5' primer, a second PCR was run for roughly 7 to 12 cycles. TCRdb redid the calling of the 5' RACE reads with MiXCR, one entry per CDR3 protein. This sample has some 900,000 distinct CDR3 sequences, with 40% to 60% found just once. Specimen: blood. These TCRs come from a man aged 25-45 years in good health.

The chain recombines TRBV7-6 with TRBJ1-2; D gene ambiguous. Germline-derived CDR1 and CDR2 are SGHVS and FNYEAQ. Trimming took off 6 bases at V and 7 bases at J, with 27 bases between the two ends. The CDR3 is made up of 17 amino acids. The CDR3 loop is CASRAYGFGYSETGYTF. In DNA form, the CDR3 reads TGTGCCAGCAGAGCTTACGGGTTTGGCTACAGTGAGACTGGCTACACCTTC.

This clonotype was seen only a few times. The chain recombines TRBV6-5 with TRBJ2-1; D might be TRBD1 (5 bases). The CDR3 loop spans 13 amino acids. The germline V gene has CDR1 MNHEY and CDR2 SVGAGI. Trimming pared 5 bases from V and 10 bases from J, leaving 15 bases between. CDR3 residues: CASSGDSAREQFF. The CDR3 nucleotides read TGTGCCAGCAGTGGAGACAGTGCCCGAGAGCAGTTCTTC.

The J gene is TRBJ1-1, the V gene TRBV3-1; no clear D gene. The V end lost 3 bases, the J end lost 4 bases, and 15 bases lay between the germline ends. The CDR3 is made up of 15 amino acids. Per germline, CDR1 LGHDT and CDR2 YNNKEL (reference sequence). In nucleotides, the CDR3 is TGTGCCAGCAGCCATAGTACGGGAGTGGGCACTGAAGCTTTCTTT. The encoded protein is CASSHSTGVGTEAFF.

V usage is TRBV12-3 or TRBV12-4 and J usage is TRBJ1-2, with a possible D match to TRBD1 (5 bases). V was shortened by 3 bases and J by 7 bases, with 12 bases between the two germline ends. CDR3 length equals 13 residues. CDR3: CASSFRGESGYTF. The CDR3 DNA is TGTGCCAGCAGTTTCCGGGGGGAAAGTGGCTACACCTTC.

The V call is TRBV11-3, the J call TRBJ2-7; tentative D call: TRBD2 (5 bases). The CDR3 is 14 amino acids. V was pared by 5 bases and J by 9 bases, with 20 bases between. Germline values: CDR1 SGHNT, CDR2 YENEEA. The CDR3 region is CASSRTYYGGGQYF. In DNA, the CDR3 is TGTGCCAGCAGCAGAACATACTATGGAGGCGGGCAGTACTTC.

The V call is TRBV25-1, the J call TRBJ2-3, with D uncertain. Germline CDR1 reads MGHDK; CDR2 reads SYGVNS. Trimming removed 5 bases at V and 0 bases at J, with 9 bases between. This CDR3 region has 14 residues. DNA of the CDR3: TGTGCCAGCAGTCCGATGCTGAGCACAGATACGCAGTATTTT. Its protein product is CASSPMLSTDTQYF.

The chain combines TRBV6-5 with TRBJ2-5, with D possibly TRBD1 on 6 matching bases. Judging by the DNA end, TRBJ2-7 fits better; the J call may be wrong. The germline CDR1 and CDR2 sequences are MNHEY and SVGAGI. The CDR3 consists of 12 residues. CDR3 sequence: CASKGGNHEQYF. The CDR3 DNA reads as TGTGCCAGCAAAGGGGGAAACCACGAGCAGTACTTC.

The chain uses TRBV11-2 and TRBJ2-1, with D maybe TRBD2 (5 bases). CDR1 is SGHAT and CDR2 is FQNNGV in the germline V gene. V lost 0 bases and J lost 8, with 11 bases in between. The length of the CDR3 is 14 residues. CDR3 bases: TGTGCCAGCAGCTTAGAGAGGGCCCGCCATGAGCAGTTCTTC. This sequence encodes CASSLERARHEQFF. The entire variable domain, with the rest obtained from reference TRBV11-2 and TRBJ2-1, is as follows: EAGVAQSPRYKIIEKRQSVAFWCNPISGHATLYWYQQILGQGPKLLIQFQNNGVVDDSQLPKDRFSAERLKGVDSTLKIQPAKLEDSAVYLCASSLERARHEQFFGPGTRLTVL.

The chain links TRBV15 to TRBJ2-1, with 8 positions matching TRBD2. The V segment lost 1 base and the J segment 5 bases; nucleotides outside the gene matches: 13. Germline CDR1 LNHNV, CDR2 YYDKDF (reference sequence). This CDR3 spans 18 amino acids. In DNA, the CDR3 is TGTGCCACCAGCAGAGGGTTTGGGTTGGGACTAGAAAACAATGAGCAGTTCTTC. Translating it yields CATSRGFGLGLENNEQFF.

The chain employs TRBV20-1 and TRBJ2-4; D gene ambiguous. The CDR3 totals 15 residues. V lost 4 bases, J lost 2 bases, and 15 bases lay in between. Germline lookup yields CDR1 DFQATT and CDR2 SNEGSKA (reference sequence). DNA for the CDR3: TGCAGTGCTATTCAAGGTGTTACGCCCAAAAACATTCAGTACTTC. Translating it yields CSAIQGVTPKNIQYF.

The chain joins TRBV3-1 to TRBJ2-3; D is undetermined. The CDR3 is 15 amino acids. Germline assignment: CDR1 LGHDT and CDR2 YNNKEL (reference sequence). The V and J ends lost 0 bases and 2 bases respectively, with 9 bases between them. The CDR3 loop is CASSQEGTLTDTQYF. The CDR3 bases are TGTGCCAGCAGCCAAGAGGGAACTCTCACAGATACGCAGTATTTT.

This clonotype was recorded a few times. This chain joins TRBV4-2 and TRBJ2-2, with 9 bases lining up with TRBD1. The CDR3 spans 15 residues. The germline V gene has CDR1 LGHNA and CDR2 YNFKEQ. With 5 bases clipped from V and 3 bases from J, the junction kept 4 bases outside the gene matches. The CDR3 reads CASSSQGADTGELFF. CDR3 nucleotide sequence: TGTGCCAGCAGCTCACAGGGGGCGGACACCGGGGAGCTGTTTTTT.

The CDR3 DNA reads TGTGCCACAGCGGGGACGGGGTCTTATTACGAGCAGTACTTC. This codes for CATAGTGSYYEQYF. The chain joins TRBV10-3 to TRBJ2-7; TRBD2 agrees at 7 bases. The CDR3 extends over 14 amino acids. Per germline, CDR1 ENHRY and CDR2 SYGVKD. V shed 10 bases, J shed 4 bases, and the junction held 13 bases outside the gene matches.

CDR3 nucleotides: TGTGCCAGCAGGGGCCTGGGGGTAGAGACCCAGTACTTC. The encoded protein is CASRGLGVETQYF. The chain uses TRBV12-3 or TRBV12-4 and TRBJ2-5; TRBD1 or TRBD2 may be the D gene (5 bases each). V was shortened by 6 bases and J by 4 bases, with 12 bases between the two germline ends. There are 13 residues in the CDR3.

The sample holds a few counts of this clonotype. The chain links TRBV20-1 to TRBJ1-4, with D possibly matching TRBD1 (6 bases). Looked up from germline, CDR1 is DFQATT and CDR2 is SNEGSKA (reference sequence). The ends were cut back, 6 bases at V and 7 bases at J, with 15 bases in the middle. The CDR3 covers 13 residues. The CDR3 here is CSAHRDGSEKLFF. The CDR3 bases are TGCAGTGCCCACAGGGATGGGAGTGAAAAACTGTTTTTT.

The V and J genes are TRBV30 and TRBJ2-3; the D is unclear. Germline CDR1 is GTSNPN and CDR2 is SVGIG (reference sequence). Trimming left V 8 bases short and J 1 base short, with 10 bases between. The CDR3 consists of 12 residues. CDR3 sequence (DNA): TGTGCCCTGTTCGAGGGCACAGATACGCAGTATTTT. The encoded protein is CALFEGTDTQYF.

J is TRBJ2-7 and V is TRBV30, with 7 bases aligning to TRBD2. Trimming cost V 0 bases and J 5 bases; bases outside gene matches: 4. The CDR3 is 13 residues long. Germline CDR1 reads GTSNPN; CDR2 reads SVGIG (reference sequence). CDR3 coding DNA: TGTGCCTGGAGTGTACTGGGAGGGGACGAGCAGTACTTC. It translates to CAWSVLGGDEQYF.

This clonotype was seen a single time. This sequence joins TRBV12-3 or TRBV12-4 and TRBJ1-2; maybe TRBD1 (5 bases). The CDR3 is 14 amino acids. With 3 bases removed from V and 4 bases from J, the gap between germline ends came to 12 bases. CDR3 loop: CASSLGGEPYGYTF. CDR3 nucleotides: TGTGCCAGCAGTTTGGGGGGTGAGCCCTATGGCTACACCTTC.

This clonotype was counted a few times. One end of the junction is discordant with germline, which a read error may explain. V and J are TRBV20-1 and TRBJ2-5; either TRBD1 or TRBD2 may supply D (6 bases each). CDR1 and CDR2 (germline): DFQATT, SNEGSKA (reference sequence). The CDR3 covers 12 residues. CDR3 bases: TGCAGTGCTAGGGGGGGCAAAGAGACCCTGTACTTC. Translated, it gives CSARGGKETLYF.